Listed here are 16 T cell receptor beta chains from one sample, sequenced in a study of blood T cell repertoires in COVID-19. The assay was immunoSEQ multiplex PCR, and TCRdb's table has in-frame clones only and misses some. The sample holds approximately 100,000 clones, 80% to 90% seen once. The sample taken for sequencing was peripheral blood. The receptors were gathered from a human donor in a cohort sampled during active COVID-19.

This clone has a single count. CDR3 protein: CASSLSGADYGYTF. The CDR3 DNA is TGCGCCAGCAGCTTGTCAGGGGCGGACTATGGCTACACCTTC. The chain employs TRBV5-1 and TRBJ1-2; a weak D match, TRBD1 (6 bases). Between the trimmed V and J ends, which lost 1 base and 3 bases, there was a span of 10 bases. Germline CDR1 SGHRS, CDR2 YFSETQ. CDR3 length: 14 amino acids.

This clone has just one count. V usage is TRBV18 and J usage is TRBJ2-7; perhaps TRBD2 as D (6 bases). The germline gives CDR1 KGHSH, CDR2 LQKENI. Between the trimmed V and J ends, which lost 6 bases and 7 bases, there was a span of 19 bases. This CDR3 is built from 14 residues. The CDR3, as DNA: TGTGCCAGCTCCCGAACCCCGACTAGTCGAGAGCAGTACTTC. It is translated as CASSRTPTSREQYF. Full variable domain (remainder filled in from reference TRBV18 and TRBJ2-7): NAGVMQNPRHLVRRRGQEARLRCSPMKGHSHVYWYRQLPEEGLKFMVYLQKENIIDESGMPKERFSAEFPKEGPSILRIQQVVRGDSAAYFCASSRTPTSREQYFGPGTRLTVT.

The chain carries TRBV9 and TRBJ1-5, with TRBD1 as a possible D gene (6 bases). V lost 4 bases to trimming and J lost 3 bases, with 11 bases between them. Germline V gives CDR1 SGDLS, CDR2 YYNGEE. The CDR3 spans 14 residues. The CDR3 loop reads CASSPRQDNQPQHF. The CDR3 region has the DNA TGTGCCAGCAGCCCTAGACAGGACAATCAGCCCCAGCATTTT.

J is TRBJ1-5 and V is TRBV12-1. TRBV12-1 is marked as a pseudogene. This CDR3 has 11 residues. CDR3 bases: TGTGCCAGCAGCTTTCGTCAGCCCCAGCATTTT. As protein: CASSFRQPQHF.

This clone was picked up a small number of times. The CDR3 sequence: CASAQDGSGSSYNEQFF. In nucleotides, the CDR3 is TGTGCCAGCGCCCAAGATGGGAGCGGGAGCTCCTACAATGAGCAGTTCTTC. The chain is built from TRBV27 and TRBJ2-1; the match to TRBD2 covers 8 bases. CDR1 is MNHEY, CDR2 SMNVEV, per germline (reference sequence). V was clipped by 8 bases and J by 0 bases; unmatched bases: 12. The CDR3 is 17 residues long.

This clone was seen only once. The rearrangement uses TRBV27 and TRBJ2-1; TRBD2 matches 11 bases. V trimming: 5 bases; J trimming: 12 bases; junction bases outside the gene matches: 15. CDR3 length: 16 amino acids. Germline-derived CDR1 and CDR2 are MNHEY and SMNVEV (reference sequence). The CDR3: CASSPPPGLAVSGQFF. The CDR3 DNA reads as TGTGCCAGCAGTCCCCCTCCGGGACTAGCGGTTTCGGGGCAGTTCTTC.

The sample holds one count of this clone. The genes are TRBV27 and TRBJ1-5; 7 positions agree with TRBD1. This CDR3 is built from 14 residues. CDR1 MNHEY and CDR2 SMNVEV come from the germline V gene (reference sequence). J gave up 2 bases and V 10 bases, and 8 bases lay outside the gene matches. CDR3 residues: CATRPTGGNQPQHF. Written as DNA, the CDR3 is TGTGCCACCCGTCCAACAGGGGGCAATCAGCCCCAGCATTTT.

This clone was seen only once. The rearrangement uses TRBV28 and TRBJ2-3; the match to TRBD2 covers 8 bases. CDR1 and CDR2 (germline): MDHEN, SYDVKM. This CDR3 comprises 17 residues. V shed 4 bases, J shed 6 bases, and the junction held 15 bases outside the gene matches. DNA for the CDR3: TGTGCCAGCAGTTCCGTTTTTGAGACTAGCGCCGGCGATACGCAGTATTTT. Translated, it gives CASSSVFETSAGDTQYF.

V gene TRBV6-6 combines with J gene TRBJ1-3; perhaps TRBD1 as D (6 bases). V shed 6 bases and J shed 4 bases, with 13 bases lying between them. The CDR3 is 14 residues long. CDR1 MNHNY and CDR2 SVGAGI come from the germline V gene (reference sequence). DNA for the CDR3: TGTGCCAGCAGACCCACAGGGAAGGGAAACACCATATATTTT. It translates to CASRPTGKGNTIYF.

The V and J genes are TRBV6-1 and TRBJ2-7, with 11 bases aligning to TRBD1. Germline lookup yields CDR1 MNHNS and CDR2 SASEGT. The CDR3 spans 15 residues. J was trimmed by 3 bases and V by 1 base; bases with no gene match: 2. The DNA of the CDR3 is TGTGCCAGCAGTGAAGGGACAGGGGGCTTCTACGAGCAGTACTTC. Protein: CASSEGTGGFYEQYF.

Points on this clone: The junction and the germline gene differ at one end; a read error may be behind it. The chain uses TRBV3-1 (or the pseudogene TRBV3-2) and TRBJ2-1; D might be TRBD2 (5 bases). The CDR3 contains 11 residues. CDR1 LGHDT and CDR2 YNNKEL come from the germline V gene (reference sequence). The chain's CDR3 is CASTGNKEQFF. DNA for the CDR3: TGTGCCAGCACGGGGAACAAGGAGCAGTTCTTC.

The sample holds a few counts of this clone. The V call is TRBV6-2 or TRBV6-3, the J call TRBJ1-5; D is perhaps TRBD1 (5 bases). V shed 0 bases and J shed 0 bases, with 12 bases lying between them. The germline gives CDR1 MNHEY, CDR2 SVGEGT. The CDR3 spans 17 residues. The CDR3 protein is CASSYSLREYSNQPQHF. Written as DNA, the CDR3 is TGTGCCAGCAGTTACTCGCTCAGGGAATATAGCAATCAGCCCCAGCATTTT.

The J gene is TRBJ2-3, the V gene TRBV5-1; possible D gene TRBD1, 5 bases. CDR1 is SGHRS and CDR2 is YFSETQ in the germline V gene. This CDR3 spans 14 amino acids. The V gene lost 0 bases and the J gene lost 4 bases, with 9 bases spanning the gap. CDR3 in amino acids: CASSLGQSADTQYF. The CDR3 DNA reads TGCGCCAGCAGCTTGGGACAGAGCGCAGATACGCAGTATTTT.

The gene calls are TRBV28 and TRBJ1-6; D call uncertain. The CDR3 is 15 residues long. The V gene lost 6 bases and the J gene lost 0 bases, with 9 bases spanning the gap. Germline CDR1 and CDR2: MDHEN and SYDVKM. The CDR3 reads CASSSIDSYNSPLHF. The CDR3 nucleotides are TGTGCCAGCAGCTCCATAGACTCCTATAATTCACCCCTCCACTTT.

The V call is TRBV11-2, the J call TRBJ2-1; a possible D gene is TRBD2 (5 bases). Trimming shortened V by 6 bases and J by 8 bases, and 17 bases separated the two germline ends. Germline assignment: CDR1 SGHAT and CDR2 FQNNGV. There are 14 residues in the CDR3. The CDR3 region has the DNA TGTGCCAGCAGACCAGGCCGGGGAAACTATGAGCAGTTCTTC. This translates into CASRPGRGNYEQFF.

This clone was detected only once. This CDR3 reads CASSPPTVSYGYTF. The CDR3, as DNA: TGTGCCAGCAGCCCACCGACAGTGAGCTATGGCTACACCTTC. The chain employs TRBV7-2 and TRBJ1-2, with a possible D match to TRBD1 (5 bases). The CDR3 is made up of 14 amino acids. Trimming cost V 5 bases and J 4 bases, with 14 bases left between them. Germline-derived CDR1 and CDR2 are SGHTA and FQGNSA.